Listed here is a single T cell receptor beta chain. Its antigen remains unknown. From CD4+ cells came CD45RA+ naive and CD45RA-negative memory subsets. Per the germline V gene, CDR1 is SGHRS and CDR2 is YFSETQ. The CDR3 runs 14 residues. V dropped 0 bases and J dropped 4 bases, with 11 bases sitting between them. The record originates from a study of shared clonotypes between healthy human individuals. Study overall: There were three CD4 naive, three CD4 memory, two CD8 naive and one CD8 memory plates per donor. Points from the study as a whole: The study generally estimated greater richness for naive than memory subsets.

In the original workflow: Filtering differed because ImmunoSEQ produced junction-only sequences that carried no quality scores. Sequencing was performed with immunoSEQ multiplex PCR; in TCRdb, only in-frame clones are kept and a portion is missing. D and trimming were read from the DNA, whereas the V and J calls and clone size are those reported in that table. The data show over a million clones, under 99% seen once. Material: naive CD4+ T cells sorted from blood. Described subset: CD45RA+ positively selected. The V and J genes are TRBV5-1 and TRBJ2-7; no firm D call. The source of this sequence is a man aged 25 to 40 in good health. CDR3 in amino acids: CASSLGKLVYEQYF. The CDR3 DNA reads as TGCGCCAGCAGCTTGGGAAAGCTAGTGTACGAGCAGTACTTC.